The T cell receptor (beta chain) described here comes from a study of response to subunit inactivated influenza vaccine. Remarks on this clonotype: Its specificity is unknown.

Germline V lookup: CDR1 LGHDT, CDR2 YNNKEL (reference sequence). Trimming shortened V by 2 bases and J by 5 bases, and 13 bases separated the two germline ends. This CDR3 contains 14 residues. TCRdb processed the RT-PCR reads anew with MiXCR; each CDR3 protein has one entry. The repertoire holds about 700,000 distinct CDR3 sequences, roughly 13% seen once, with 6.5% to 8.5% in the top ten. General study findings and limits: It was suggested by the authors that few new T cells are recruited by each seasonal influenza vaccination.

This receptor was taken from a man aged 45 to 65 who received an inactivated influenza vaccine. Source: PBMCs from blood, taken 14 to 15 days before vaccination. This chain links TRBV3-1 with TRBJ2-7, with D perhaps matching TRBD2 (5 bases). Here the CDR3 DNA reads TGTGCCAGCAGCCAAAGGGAGTCGTTGGACGAGCAGTACTTC. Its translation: CASSQRESLDEQYF.